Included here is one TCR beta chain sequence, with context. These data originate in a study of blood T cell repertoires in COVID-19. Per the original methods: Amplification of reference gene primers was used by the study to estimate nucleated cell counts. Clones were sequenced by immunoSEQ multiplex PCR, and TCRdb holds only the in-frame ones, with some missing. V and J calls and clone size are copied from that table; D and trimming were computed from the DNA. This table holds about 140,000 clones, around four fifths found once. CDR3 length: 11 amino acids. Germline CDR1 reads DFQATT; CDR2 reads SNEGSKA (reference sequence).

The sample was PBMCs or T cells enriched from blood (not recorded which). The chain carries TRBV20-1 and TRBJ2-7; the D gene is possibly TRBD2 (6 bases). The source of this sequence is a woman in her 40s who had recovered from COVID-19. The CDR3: CQVRAGNEQYF. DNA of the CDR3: TGCCAAGTGAGGGCGGGAAACGAGCAGTACTTC.